Listed below are T cell receptor beta chains from one sample, sequenced in a study of spatial heterogeneity in lung cancer. One entry per CDR3 protein results from TCRdb running MiXCR on the 5' RACE reads. The sample has approximately 40,000 distinct CDR3 sequences; approximately 7% are singletons. This sample comprised PBMCs, obtained at surgery. The receptors derive from a female donor with early-stage non-small cell lung cancer. Both conserved end residues are part of each CDR3. The D gene is left open where the match is weak. The size field is filled for only some rows; it gives once, few, many or a size class.

CDR3nt,CDR3aa,v_gene,j_gene,d_gene,abundance
TGTGCCAGCTCATTGAGCCAGGGGGGGATGGCCCAGCATTTT,CASSLSQGGMAQHF,TRBV18,TRBJ1-5,TRBD1,-
TGCACCAGCAGCTTGGGGGCGGGTAGCTCCTACAATGAGCAGTTCTTC,CTSSLGAGSSYNEQFF,TRBV5-1,TRBJ2-1,-,-
TGCGCCAGCAGCTTAAGGGGGGCGTCGTCAGATACGCAGTATTTT,CASSLRGASSDTQYF,TRBV5-1,TRBJ2-3,-,-
TGTGCCAGCAGCTTACTTCAGGGGAGTAAGGGCTACACCTTC,CASSLLQGSKGYTF,TRBV7-2,TRBJ1-2,-,few
TGCGCCAGCAGCCAAGATGGATATGGGGGTTTGGGAAACACCATATATTTT,CASSQDGYGGLGNTIYF,TRBV4-1,TRBJ1-3,-,many
TGTGCCAGCAGTTTGGGACAGATTCAAGAGACCCAGTACTTC,CASSLGQIQETQYF,TRBV11-2,TRBJ2-5,TRBD1,-
TGTGCCAGCAGCGTGAAATCTGAGCGGATCCAAGAGACCCAGTACTTC,CASSVKSERIQETQYF,TRBV7-9,TRBJ2-5,-,many
TGTGCCAGCACCTTCTATAGCAATCAGCCCCAGCATTTT,CASTFYSNQPQHF,TRBV12-3/TRBV12-4,TRBJ1-5,-,-
TGTGCCAGCAAGGATCATCAGGGACGGAGCAATCAGCCCCAGCATTTT,CASKDHQGRSNQPQHF,TRBV6-6,TRBJ1-5,-,few
TGTGCCTGGAGCGGGGGACAGTGGCCTGAAGCTTTCTTT,CAWSGGQWPEAFF,TRBV30,TRBJ1-1,TRBD1,-
TGTGCCAGCAGCGCCAGAGAGACTGCGCTTGGCTACACCTTC,CASSARETALGYTF,TRBV9,TRBJ1-2,-,many
TGTGCCAGCAGCGGACAGGGGCATGGGAATGGCGAGCAGTACTTC,CASSGQGHGNGEQYF,TRBV9,TRBJ2-7,TRBD1,many
TGCGCCAGCAGCCAAGATTTGAGACAGCCCCAGCATTTT,CASSQDLRQPQHF,TRBV4-3,TRBJ1-5,-,-
TGTGCCAGCAGATTACAGGGGGCGGCAGATACGCAGTATTTT,CASRLQGAADTQYF,TRBV6-5,TRBJ2-3,TRBD1,few
TGTGCCAGCTCACTAGACCTTTCACCCCTCCACTTT,CASSLDLSPLHF,TRBV18,TRBJ1-6,-,few
TGTGCCAGCAGTCCATCGGGACAGGGCTTCTATGGCTACACCTTC,CASSPSGQGFYGYTF,TRBV28,TRBJ1-2,TRBD1,-
TGTGCCAGCAGTCGCCTGGGGGATCAGCCCCAGCATTTT,CASSRLGDQPQHF,TRBV12-3/TRBV12-4,TRBJ1-5,-,many
TGTGCCAGCAGCAAAAGGCCAGGGGGCTCCTACGAGCAGTACTTC,CASSKRPGGSYEQYF,TRBV11-3,TRBJ2-7,TRBD1,many
TGTGCCATCACTGGATTTACTGAAGCTTTCTTT,CAITGFTEAFF,TRBV10-3,TRBJ1-1,-,many
TGTGCCAGCAGCCAAGGAGGGGGGTGGAATGAGCAGTTCTTC,CASSQGGGWNEQFF,TRBV3-1,TRBJ2-1,-,few
TGCGCCAGCAGCTCCGGGATTACCTATAATTCACCCCTCCACTTT,CASSSGITYNSPLHF,TRBV5-1,TRBJ1-6,-,many
TGTGCCAGCAGCAAAAAGGCGGCGGTTCGGGTAACAAATCAGCCCCAGCATTTT,CASSKKAAVRVTNQPQHF,TRBV21-1,TRBJ1-5,-,-
TGCAGTGCTAGAGATAAGGAGCGGGGGGGCACTCAGTACTTC,CSARDKERGGTQYF,TRBV20-1,TRBJ2-7,TRBD2,few
TGTGCCAGCAGTCCACAGGGGGCGAGAGGAGAAAAACTGTTTTTT,CASSPQGARGEKLFF,TRBV2,TRBJ1-4,TRBD1,many
TGTGCCAGCAGCCTACTCGCCTCTGGAAACACCATATATTTT,CASSLLASGNTIYF,TRBV11-2,TRBJ1-3,-,many
TGCGCCAGCAGCCAGGCTTATAGGGGAACATCTGGAAACACCATATATTTT,CASSQAYRGTSGNTIYF,TRBV4-3,TRBJ1-3,-,many
TGCGCCCATGGCCCCCCTCTGAACACTGAAGCTTTCTTT,CAHGPPLNTEAFF,TRBV5-1,TRBJ1-1,-,many
TGTGCCAGCAGTACTGACAGCGGCTACACCTTC,CASSTDSGYTF,TRBV28,TRBJ1-2,-,many
TGTGCCAGCAGCCCACCAGGGTTTAGTGGCTACACCTTC,CASSPPGFSGYTF,TRBV7-2,TRBJ1-2,-,many
TGTGCCAGCAGTCGGACAGTCGGACAGGGAGAGACCCAGTACTTC,CASSRTVGQGETQYF,TRBV6-5,TRBJ2-5,TRBD1,-
TGTGCCAGCAGCCTCCTGGACAGTGCCGGGGAGCTGTTTTTT,CASSLLDSAGELFF,TRBV14,TRBJ2-2,-,many
TGCAGCCGACTAGCGGGGACGCAAGAGACCCAGTACTTC,CSRLAGTQETQYF,TRBV20-1,TRBJ2-5,TRBD2,few
TGCAGCGGGTCAACCAGACTAGCACAAGATACGCAGTATTTT,CSGSTRLAQDTQYF,TRBV29-1,TRBJ2-3,TRBD2,many
TGTGCCAGCAGCGGGGAGCAGGACATTCAGTACTTC,CASSGEQDIQYF,TRBV2,TRBJ2-4,-,many
TGTGCCAGCAGCTTTGGACTCCGCGAGGGAGAGACCCAGTACTTC,CASSFGLREGETQYF,TRBV6-2/TRBV6-3,TRBJ2-5,-,many
TGTGCCAGCAGACCCGACACCTACGAGCAGTACTTC,CASRPDTYEQYF,TRBV12-3/TRBV12-4,TRBJ2-7,-,-
TGTGCCAGCGCACCCTCTGGGGCCAACGTCCTGACTTTC,CASAPSGANVLTF,TRBV25-1,TRBJ2-6,-,many
TGTGCCAGCGAAGGGGGGCCAGGGACACCCAACTCTGGGGCCAACGTCCTGACTTTC,CASEGGPGTPNSGANVLTF,TRBV21-1,TRBJ2-6,-,once
TGTGCCAGCAGCGTCTACCGGGACAGGGGGAAACCCCTCTTC,CASSVYRDRGKPLF,TRBV9,TRBJ1-2,TRBD1,-
TGTGCCAGCAGCAACCGGGATCAAGCGGGCTATGGCTACACCTTC,CASSNRDQAGYGYTF,TRBV7-2,TRBJ1-2,-,many
TGTGCCAGCAGTCTTGCATGGACGAGCAATCAGCCCCAGCATTTT,CASSLAWTSNQPQHF,TRBV12-3/TRBV12-4,TRBJ1-5,-,-
TGTGCCAGCAGCTTCGGGGGGTTCTATAATTCACCCCTCCACTTT,CASSFGGFYNSPLHF,TRBV11-2,TRBJ1-6,-,-
TGTGCCATCAGTGGAACCACCTACGCAGATACGCAGTATTTT,CAISGTTYADTQYF,TRBV10-3,TRBJ2-3,-,-
TGTGCCAGCAGCCCTCTCGGTGCAACCCTGGGGTTTGGCACAGATACGCAGTATTTT,CASSPLGATLGFGTDTQYF,TRBV7-2,TRBJ2-3,-,many